These 6 T cell receptor beta chains came from one sample sequenced in a study of shared clonotypes between healthy human individuals. The protocol was immunoSEQ multiplex PCR, while the TCRdb copy is restricted to in-frame clones and leaves out a portion. The sample includes about 2 million clones, 90% to 95% of them seen just once. Sequenced input: naive CD4+ T cells sorted from blood. This sample's subset: CD45RA+ positively selected. The receptors were gathered from a man aged 18 to 30 in good health.

The chain combines TRBV19 with TRBJ1-4; D gene unclear. The CDR3 length is 14 residues. V lost 5 bases and J lost 10, with 17 bases in between. Germline assignment: CDR1 LNHDA and CDR2 SQIVND (reference sequence). CDR3: CASSPTPTAGKLFF. The CDR3 DNA sequence: TGTGCCAGTAGTCCTACTCCCACAGCGGGAAAACTGTTTTTT.

Only one count was recorded for this clone. The CDR3 nucleotides read TGTGCCTGGTCTAGCGGGAGAGCCGGGGAGCTGTTTTTT. Encoded protein: CAWSSGRAGELFF. The genes are TRBV30 and TRBJ2-2, with 10 bases that match TRBD2. J lost 6 bases, V lost 5 bases, and 3 bases had no gene match. The CDR3 length is 13 residues. From germline, CDR1 is GTSNPN and CDR2 SVGIG (reference sequence).

The chain carries TRBV27 and TRBJ2-1; 8 bases agree with TRBD2. J gave up 1 base and V 5 bases, and 10 bases lay outside the gene matches. CDR3 size: 17 residues. The germline V gene encodes CDR1 MNHEY and CDR2 SMNVEV (reference sequence). The CDR3 DNA reads TGTGCCAGCAGTCCAGGACTAGCACGATGGTCCTACAATGAGCAGTTCTTC. It translates to CASSPGLARWSYNEQFF.

The chain links TRBV6-1 to TRBJ1-1; weak D call: TRBD1 (5 bases). V lost 11 bases and J lost 1, with 11 bases in between. The CDR3 consists of 12 residues. The germline gives CDR1 MNHNS, CDR2 SASEGT. CDR3 in DNA: TGTGCCGGGGGACTATCGAACACTGAAGCTTTCTTT. Its translation: CAGGLSNTEAFF.

V is TRBV7-8 and J is TRBJ2-7; TRBD2 agrees at 8 bases. V gave up 7 bases and J gave up 3 bases; unmatched junction bases: 14. Germline V gene sequence: CDR1 SGHVS, CDR2 FQNEAQ. CDR3 length: 16 residues. CDR3 in DNA: TGTGCCAGCACTAAAACCCCGGGAGGGGCGTACTACGAGCAGTACTTC. Amino acids: CASTKTPGGAYYEQYF. The whole variable domain, remainder taken from reference TRBV7-8 and TRBJ2-7, is GAGVSQSPRYKVAKRGQDVALRCDPISGHVSLFWYQQALGQGPEFLTYFQNEAQLDKSGLPSDRFFAERPEGSVSTLKIQRTQQEDSAVYLCASTKTPGGAYYEQYFGPGTRLTVT.

For this clone: This specimen includes other DNA sequences encoding the same CDR3. The CDR3 here is CASSLDRNQPQHF. As DNA, the CDR3 is TGTGCCAGCAGCCTTGACAGAAATCAGCCCCAGCATTTT. The genes are TRBV5-6 and TRBJ1-5; D might be TRBD1 (5 bases). V gave up 4 bases and J gave up 4 bases, with 9 bases separating them. CDR1 is SGHDT and CDR2 is YYEEEE in the germline V gene. The CDR3 runs 13 residues.